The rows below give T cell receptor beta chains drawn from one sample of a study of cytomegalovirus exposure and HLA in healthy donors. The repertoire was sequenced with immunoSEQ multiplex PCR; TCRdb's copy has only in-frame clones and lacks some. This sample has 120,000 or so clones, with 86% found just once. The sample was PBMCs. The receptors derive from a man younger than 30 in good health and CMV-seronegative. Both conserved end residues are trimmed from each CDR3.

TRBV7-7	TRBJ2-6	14	ATGGGPAYGANVLT
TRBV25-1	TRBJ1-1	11	ASSDRSSTEAF
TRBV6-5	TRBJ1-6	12	ASSPRFAESPLH
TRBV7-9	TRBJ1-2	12	ASSPAGGLYGYT
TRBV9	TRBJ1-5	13	ASSVGQGDNQPQH
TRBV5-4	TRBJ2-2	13	ASSLPDRATGELF
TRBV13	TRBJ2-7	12	ASSRGLGNYEQY
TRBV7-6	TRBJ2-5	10	ASSPFQETQY
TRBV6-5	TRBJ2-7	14	ASSSPGTSGIYEQY
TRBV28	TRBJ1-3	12	ASSLDISGNTIY
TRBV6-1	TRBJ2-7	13	ASRPTGERGYEQY
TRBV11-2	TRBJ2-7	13	ASSATGGQPYEQY
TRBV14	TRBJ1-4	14	ASSQDPGGRLEKLF
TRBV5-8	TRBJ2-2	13	ASSLGQINTGELF
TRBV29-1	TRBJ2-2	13	SARGGSYNTGELF
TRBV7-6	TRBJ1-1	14	ASSEDRGLLNTEAF
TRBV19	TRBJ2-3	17	ASTRGTGGPSASTDTQY
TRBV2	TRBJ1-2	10	ASGQGGYGYT
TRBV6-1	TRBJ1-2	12	ASPGTRDTYGYT
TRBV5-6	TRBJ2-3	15	ASSLVSGRVDRDTQY
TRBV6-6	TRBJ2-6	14	ATKQGSDSGANVLT
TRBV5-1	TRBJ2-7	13	ASSRLAGASYEQY
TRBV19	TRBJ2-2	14	ASSITGGANTGELF
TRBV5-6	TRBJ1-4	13	ASSLWGGDNEKLF
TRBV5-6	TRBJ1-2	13	ASSLGMAGDDGYT
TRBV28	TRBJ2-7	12	ASRRGQGVYEQY
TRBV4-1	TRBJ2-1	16	ASSQDQKGLASHNEQF
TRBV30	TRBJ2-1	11	AWTYSSYNEQF
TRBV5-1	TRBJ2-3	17	AQLGIGTSGRPGGDTQY
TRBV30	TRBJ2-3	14	AWDLGTSGSTDTQY
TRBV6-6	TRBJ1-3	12	ASRRRSSGNTIY
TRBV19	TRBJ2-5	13	ASSSPRTSEETQY
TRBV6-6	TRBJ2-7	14	ASSRDPRGVYYEQY
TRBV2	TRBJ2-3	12	ASSVGQGPGTQY
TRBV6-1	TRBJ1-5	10	ASGGLDGPQH
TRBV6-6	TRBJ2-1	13	ASDRGSNTYNEQF
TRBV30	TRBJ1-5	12	AWSVQGGNQPQH
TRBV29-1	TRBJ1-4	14	SVVIPGGSEVGKLF
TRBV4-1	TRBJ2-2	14	ASSQVPGGNTGELF
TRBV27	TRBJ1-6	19	ASSLFFGGTGPRSYNSPLH
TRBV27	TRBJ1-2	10	ASRSGGSGYT
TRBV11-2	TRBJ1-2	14	ASSLVESGPLYGYT
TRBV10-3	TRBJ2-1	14	AIRIGTSGGGNEQF
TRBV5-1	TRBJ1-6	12	ASSPGTGGEPLH
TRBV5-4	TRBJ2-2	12	ASSLAENTGELF
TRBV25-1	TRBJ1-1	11	ASSVTGGTEAF
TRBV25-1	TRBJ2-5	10	ASSDMFETQY
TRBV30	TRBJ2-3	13	ARTTSGISTDTQY
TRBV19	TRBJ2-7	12	ASSGTGVDYEQY
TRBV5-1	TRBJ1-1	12	ASSTAQVWGQAF
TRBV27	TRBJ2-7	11	ASSLKLASEQY
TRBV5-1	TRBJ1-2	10	ASSPGTVDYT
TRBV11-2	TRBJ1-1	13	ASSSFPEGATEAF
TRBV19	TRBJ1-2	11	ASSIRQGTGYT
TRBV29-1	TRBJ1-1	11	SVMTGSNTEAF
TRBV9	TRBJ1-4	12	ASSVGGGNEKLF
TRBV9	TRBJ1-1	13	ASSVVATAGTEAF
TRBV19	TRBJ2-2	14	ASNSPGQPNTGELF
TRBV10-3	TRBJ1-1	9	AIGGYTEAF
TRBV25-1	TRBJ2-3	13	ASTDRSGRVDTQY